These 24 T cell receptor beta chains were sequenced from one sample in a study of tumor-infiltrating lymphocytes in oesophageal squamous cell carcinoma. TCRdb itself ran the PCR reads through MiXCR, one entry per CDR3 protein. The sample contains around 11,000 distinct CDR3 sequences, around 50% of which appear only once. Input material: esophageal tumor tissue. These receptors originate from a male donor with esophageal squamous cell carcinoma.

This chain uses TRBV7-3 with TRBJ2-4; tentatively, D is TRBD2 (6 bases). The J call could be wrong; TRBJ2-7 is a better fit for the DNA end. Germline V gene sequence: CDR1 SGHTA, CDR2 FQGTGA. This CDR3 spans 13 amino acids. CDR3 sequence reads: CASSLVRGSEQYF. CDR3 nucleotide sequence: TGTGCCAGCAGCTTAGTGCGGGGTAGCGAGCAGTACTTC.

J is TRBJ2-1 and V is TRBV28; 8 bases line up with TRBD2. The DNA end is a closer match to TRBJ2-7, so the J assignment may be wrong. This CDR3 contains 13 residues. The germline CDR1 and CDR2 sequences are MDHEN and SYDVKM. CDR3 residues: CASSLTPGGEQYF. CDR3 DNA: TGTGCCAGCAGTTTAACCCCGGGGGGGGAGCAGTACTTC.

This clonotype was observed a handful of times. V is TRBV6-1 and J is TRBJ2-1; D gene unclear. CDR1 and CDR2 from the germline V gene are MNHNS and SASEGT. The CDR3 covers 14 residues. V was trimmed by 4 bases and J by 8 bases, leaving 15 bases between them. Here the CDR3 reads CASSATYSNHEQFF. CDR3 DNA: TGTGCCAGCAGTGCGACCTACAGTAACCATGAGCAGTTCTTC.

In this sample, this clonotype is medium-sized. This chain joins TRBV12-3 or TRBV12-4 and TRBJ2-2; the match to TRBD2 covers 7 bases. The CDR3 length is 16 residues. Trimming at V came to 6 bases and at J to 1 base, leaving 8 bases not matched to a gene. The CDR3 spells CASRDRGGGNTGELFF. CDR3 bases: TGTGCCAGCAGGGATAGGGGCGGGGGGAACACCGGGGAGCTGTTTTTT.

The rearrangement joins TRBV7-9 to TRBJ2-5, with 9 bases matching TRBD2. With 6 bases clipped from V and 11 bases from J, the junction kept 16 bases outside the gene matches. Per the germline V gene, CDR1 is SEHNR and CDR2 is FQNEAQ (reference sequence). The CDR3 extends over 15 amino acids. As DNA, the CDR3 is TGTGCCAGCAGTACGAAGGCTAGCGGGATGGATGAGCAGTACTTC. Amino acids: CASSTKASGMDEQYF.

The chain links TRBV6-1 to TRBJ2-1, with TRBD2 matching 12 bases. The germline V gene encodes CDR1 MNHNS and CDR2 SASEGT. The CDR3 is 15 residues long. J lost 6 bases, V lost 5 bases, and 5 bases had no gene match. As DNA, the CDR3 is TGTGCCAGCAGTCGCCCTAGCGGGAGGGCCAATGAGCAGTTCTTC. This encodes CASSRPSGRANEQFF.

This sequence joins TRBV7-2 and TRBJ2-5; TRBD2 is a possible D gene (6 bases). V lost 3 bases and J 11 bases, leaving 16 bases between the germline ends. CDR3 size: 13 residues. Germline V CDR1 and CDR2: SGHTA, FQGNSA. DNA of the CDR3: TGTGCCAGCAGCTTGACTAGTGAGGCTGGGCAGTACTTC. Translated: CASSLTSEAGQYF.

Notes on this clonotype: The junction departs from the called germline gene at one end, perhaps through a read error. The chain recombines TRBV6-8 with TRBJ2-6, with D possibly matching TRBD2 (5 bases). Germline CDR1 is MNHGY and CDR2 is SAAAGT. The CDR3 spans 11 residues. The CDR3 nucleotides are TGTGCCAGCAGTGGCCGGGAAAGGCTGTTCTTC. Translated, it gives CASSGRERLFF.

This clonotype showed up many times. As DNA, the CDR3 is TGTGCCAGCAGCTTAGTGGGTGAGGGCATCTCTGACGAGCAGTACTTC. Encoded protein: CASSLVGEGISDEQYF. This chain connects TRBV7-9 to TRBJ2-4, with a tentative D call TRBD2 (5 bases). Judging by the DNA end, TRBJ2-7 fits better; the J call may be wrong. Germline V CDR1 and CDR2: SEHNR, FQNEAQ (reference sequence). CDR3 length: 16 residues.

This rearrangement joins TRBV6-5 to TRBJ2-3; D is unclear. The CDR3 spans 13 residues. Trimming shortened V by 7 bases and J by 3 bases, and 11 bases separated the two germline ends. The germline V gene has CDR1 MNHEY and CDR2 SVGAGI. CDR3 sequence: CASNLGRTDTQYF. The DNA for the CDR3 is TGTGCCAGCAATTTAGGGCGTACAGATACGCAGTATTTT.

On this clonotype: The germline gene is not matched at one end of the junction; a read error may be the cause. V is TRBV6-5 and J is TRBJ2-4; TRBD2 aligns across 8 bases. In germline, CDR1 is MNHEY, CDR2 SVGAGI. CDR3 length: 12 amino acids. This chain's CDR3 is CASEVSGGAFNF. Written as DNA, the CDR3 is TGTGCCAGCGAAGTGTCCGGGGGGGCTTTTAACTTC.

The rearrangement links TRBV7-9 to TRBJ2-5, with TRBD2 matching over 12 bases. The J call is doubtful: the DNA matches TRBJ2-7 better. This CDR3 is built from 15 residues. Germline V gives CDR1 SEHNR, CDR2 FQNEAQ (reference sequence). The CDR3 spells CASSSSGRAINEQYF. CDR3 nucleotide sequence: TGTGCCAGCAGCTCTAGCGGGAGGGCCATAAACGAGCAGTACTTC.

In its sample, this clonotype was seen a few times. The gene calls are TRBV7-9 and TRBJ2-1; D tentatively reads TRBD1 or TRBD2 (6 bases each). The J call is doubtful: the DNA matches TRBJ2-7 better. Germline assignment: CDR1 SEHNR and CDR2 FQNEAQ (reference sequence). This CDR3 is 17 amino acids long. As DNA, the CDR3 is TGTGCCAGCAGCTTATCGGCAGTTTGGCAGGGGAGGTACGAGCAGTACTTC. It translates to CASSLSAVWQGRYEQYF.

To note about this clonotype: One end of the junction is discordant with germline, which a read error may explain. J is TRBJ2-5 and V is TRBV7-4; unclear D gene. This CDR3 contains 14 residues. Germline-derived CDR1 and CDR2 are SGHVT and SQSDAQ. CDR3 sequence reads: CASSPWSVNSPLHF. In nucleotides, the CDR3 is TGTGCCAGCAGCCCCTGGTCCGTTAATTCACCCCTCCACTTC.

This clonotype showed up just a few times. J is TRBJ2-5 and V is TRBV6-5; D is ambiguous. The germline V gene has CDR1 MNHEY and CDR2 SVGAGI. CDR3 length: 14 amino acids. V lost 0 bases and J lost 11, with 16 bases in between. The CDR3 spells CASSYSKIPFEQYF. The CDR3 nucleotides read TGTGCCAGCAGTTACTCGAAAATCCCTTTTGAGCAGTACTTC.

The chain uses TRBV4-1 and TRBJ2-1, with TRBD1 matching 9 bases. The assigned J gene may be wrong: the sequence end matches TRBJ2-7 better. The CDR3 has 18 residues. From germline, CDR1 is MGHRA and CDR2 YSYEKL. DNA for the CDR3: TGCGCCAGCAGCCAAGATATTCTCGACAGGGGGGGATCCTACGAGCAGTACTTC. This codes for CASSQDILDRGGSYEQYF.

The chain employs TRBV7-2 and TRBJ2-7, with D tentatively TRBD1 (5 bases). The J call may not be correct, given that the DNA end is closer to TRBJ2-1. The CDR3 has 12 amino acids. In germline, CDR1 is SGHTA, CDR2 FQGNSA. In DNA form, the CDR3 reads TGTGCCAGCAGGCGCCTAGGGGATGAGCAGTTCTTC. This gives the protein CASRRLGDEQFF.

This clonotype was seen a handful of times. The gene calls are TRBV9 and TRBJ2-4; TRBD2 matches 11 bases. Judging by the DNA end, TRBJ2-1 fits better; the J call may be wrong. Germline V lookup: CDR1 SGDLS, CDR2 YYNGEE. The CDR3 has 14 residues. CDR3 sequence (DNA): TGTGCCAGCGGTCCGGGACTAGCGGTGAATGAGCAGTTCTTC. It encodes CASGPGLAVNEQFF.

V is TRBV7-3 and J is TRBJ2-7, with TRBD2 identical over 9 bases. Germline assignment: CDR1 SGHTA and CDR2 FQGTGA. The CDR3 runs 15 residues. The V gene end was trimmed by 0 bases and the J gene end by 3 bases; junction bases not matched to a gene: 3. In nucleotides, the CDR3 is TGTGCCAGCAGCTTAACAGCGGGAGGATACTACGAGCAGTACTTC. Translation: CASSLTAGGYYEQYF. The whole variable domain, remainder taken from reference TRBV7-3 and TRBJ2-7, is GAGVSQTPSNKVTEKGKYVELRCDPISGHTALYWYRQSLGQGPEFLIYFQGTGAADDSGLPNDRFFAVRPEGSVSTLKIQRTERGDSAVYLCASSLTAGGYYEQYFGPGTRLTVT.

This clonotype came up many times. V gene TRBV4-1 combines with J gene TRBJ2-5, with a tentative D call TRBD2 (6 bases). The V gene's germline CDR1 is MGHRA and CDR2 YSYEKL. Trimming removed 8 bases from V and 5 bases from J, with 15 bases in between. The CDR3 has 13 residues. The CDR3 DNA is TGCGCCAGCTCAATGTACCGGGGGGAGACCCAGTACTTC. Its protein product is CASSMYRGETQYF.

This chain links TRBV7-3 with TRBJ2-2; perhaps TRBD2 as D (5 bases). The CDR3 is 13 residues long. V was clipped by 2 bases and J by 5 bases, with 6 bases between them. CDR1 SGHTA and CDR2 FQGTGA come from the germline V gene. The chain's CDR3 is CASSLSGTGELFF. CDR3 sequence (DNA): TGTGCCAGCAGCTTATCGGGGACCGGGGAGCTGTTTTTT.

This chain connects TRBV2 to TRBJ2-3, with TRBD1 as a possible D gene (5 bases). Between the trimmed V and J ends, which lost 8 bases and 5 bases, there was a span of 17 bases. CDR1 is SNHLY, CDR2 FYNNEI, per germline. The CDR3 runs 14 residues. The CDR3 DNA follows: TGTGCCAGCGCGGCAGGGATAGAAGGAGATACGCAGTATTTT. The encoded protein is CASAAGIEGDTQYF.

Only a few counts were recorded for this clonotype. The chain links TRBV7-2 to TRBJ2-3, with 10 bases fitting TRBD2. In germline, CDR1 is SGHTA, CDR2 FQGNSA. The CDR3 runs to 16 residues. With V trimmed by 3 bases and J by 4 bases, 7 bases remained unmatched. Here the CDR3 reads CASSFLSSGRADTQYF. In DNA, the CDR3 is TGTGCCAGCAGCTTTCTTAGCAGCGGGAGGGCAGATACGCAGTATTTT.

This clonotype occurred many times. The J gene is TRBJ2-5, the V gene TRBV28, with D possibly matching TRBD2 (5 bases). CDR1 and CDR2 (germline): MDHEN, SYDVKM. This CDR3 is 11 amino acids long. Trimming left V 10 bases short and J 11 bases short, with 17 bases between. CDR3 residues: CATAGFDEQYF. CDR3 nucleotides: TGTGCCACGGCGGGTTTCGATGAGCAGTACTTC.